The 14 T cell receptor beta chains listed next were all sequenced from one sample in a study of sequential checkpoint blockade in melanoma. The method was immunoSEQ multiplex PCR; TCRdb's version includes in-frame clones alone and lacks a portion of them. The top ten hold approximately 40% of the sample, which has around 20,000 clones, about 80% seen once. Treatment indicated: randomized to nivolumab then ipilimumab (arm A) or the reverse (arm B). Sample: CD8+ T cells sorted from blood (inferred from file names), taken from a patient given nivolumab and ipilimumab in sequence. Receptor source: a human donor with melanoma.

This sequence joins TRBV27 and TRBJ1-2; 9 bases match TRBD1. V lost 2 bases to trimming and J lost 4 bases; unmatched junction nucleotides: 8. CDR1 is MNHEY, CDR2 SMNVEV, per germline (reference sequence). There are 16 residues in the CDR3. This CDR3 reads CASSLIGQGFSYGYTF. In DNA, the CDR3 is TGTGCCAGCAGTTTAATAGGACAGGGGTTTAGCTATGGCTACACCTTC.

Remarks on this clone: A read error may account for a junction end that differs from germline. The chain joins TRBV7-7 to TRBJ1-1; D perhaps matches TRBD1 (5 bases). The germline gives CDR1 SSHAT, CDR2 FNYEAQ (reference sequence). This CDR3 has 18 amino acids. CDR3 region: CASSRNRQSDTRGTEAFF. The CDR3 DNA is TGTGCTAGCAGCCGAAATCGACAATCGGACACAAGAGGAACTGAAGCTTTCTTT.

The chain recombines TRBV5-6 with TRBJ1-2; D uncertain. Germline values: CDR1 SGHDT, CDR2 YYEEEE. Trimming took off 2 bases at V and 8 bases at J, with 19 bases between the two ends. The CDR3 has 15 amino acids. CDR3 DNA sequence: TGTGCCAGCAGCTTTGCTCTACGGGAGAAAAGCGGCTACACCTTC. Translating it yields CASSFALREKSGYTF.

Only a few counts were recorded for this clone. Other DNA variants within this sample encode the same CDR3. V gene TRBV7-9 combines with J gene TRBJ2-7; 7 bases align to TRBD1. With V trimmed by 4 bases and J by 3 bases, 6 bases remained unmatched. CDR1 is SEHNR, CDR2 FQNEAQ, per germline (reference sequence). The CDR3 contains 14 residues. The CDR3 region has the DNA TGTGCCAGCAGCTCGCCCGACAGGGACTACGAGCAGTACTTC. This sequence encodes CASSSPDRDYEQYF.

V is TRBV19 and J is TRBJ2-7; no firm D call. This CDR3 contains 15 residues. Between the trimmed V and J ends, which lost 3 bases and 4 bases, there was a span of 16 bases. Germline V gene sequence: CDR1 LNHDA, CDR2 SQIVND (reference sequence). As DNA, the CDR3 is TGTGCCAGTAGTATGGCAGGATTCACTCAATACGAGCAGTACTTC. The encoded protein is CASSMAGFTQYEQYF. Filled out from reference TRBV19 and TRBJ2-7, the complete variable domain reads DGGITQSPKYLFRKEGQNVTLSCEQNLNHDAMYWYRQDPGQGLRLIYYSQIVNDFQKGDIAEGYSVSREKKESFPLTVTSAQKNPTAFYLCASSMAGFTQYEQYFGPGTRLTVT.

V is TRBV6-1 and J is TRBJ1-2; a weak D match, TRBD1 (5 bases). V lost 1 base and J 6 bases, leaving 18 bases between the germline ends. Germline V lookup: CDR1 MNHNS, CDR2 SASEGT. The CDR3 sequence is 16 residues long. CDR3 protein: CASSEEGPRSRDGYTF. The CDR3 nucleotides are TGTGCCAGCAGTGAAGAGGGGCCGAGATCTAGAGATGGCTACACCTTC.

This clone is a singleton in its sample. V and J are TRBV7-9 and TRBJ1-3, with a weak D call TRBD1 (6 bases). The length of the CDR3 is 16 residues. CDR1 and CDR2 (germline): SEHNR, FQNEAQ (reference sequence). V gave up 1 base and J gave up 4 bases, with 14 bases separating them. This CDR3 reads CASSLDQGGRGNTIYF. CDR3 coding DNA: TGTGCCAGCAGCTTAGATCAAGGGGGAAGGGGAAACACCATATATTTT.

This clone was counted only a few times. This chain joins TRBV13 and TRBJ2-7; 8 nucleotides line up with TRBD1. There are 17 residues in the CDR3. The V gene end was trimmed by 5 bases and the J gene end by 2 bases; junction bases not matched to a gene: 14. CDR1 and CDR2 (germline): PRHDT, FYEKMQ (reference sequence). The DNA for the CDR3 is TGTGCCAGCAGCCCCGATAGGACAGGGACAATTCCCTACGAGCAGTACTTC. Protein sequence: CASSPDRTGTIPYEQYF.

This clone was observed a few times. The rearrangement links TRBV10-3 to TRBJ1-1; no definite D call. V was pared by 7 bases and J by 1 base, with 13 bases between. The V gene's germline CDR1 is ENHRY and CDR2 SYGVKD. CDR3 size: 14 residues. In nucleotides, the CDR3 is TGTGCCATCACTGAATCCCCCGGGAACACTGAAGCTTTCTTT. Its protein is CAITESPGNTEAFF.

The CDR3 DNA is TGTGCCAGCAGCTGCTATAAGACAGGGGGCGAAAAGTGTCAGCCCCAGCATTTT. Its translation is CASSCYKTGGEKCQPQHF. This rearrangement joins TRBV11-1 to TRBJ1-5, with 10 bases that match TRBD1. The CDR3 contains 18 residues. Losses at the gene ends were 4 bases for V and 6 bases for J; bases not matched to a gene: 15. Germline CDR1 reads SGHAT; CDR2 reads FQDESV (reference sequence).

The chain recombines TRBV5-8 with TRBJ2-7; the match to TRBD1 covers 9 bases. With V trimmed by 0 bases and J by 4 bases, 5 bases remained unmatched. The CDR3 runs 15 residues. CDR1 is SGHTS, CDR2 YDEGEE, per germline. For the CDR3, the DNA is TGTGCCAGCAGCTTGGAACAGGGGGCTATGTACGAGCAGTACTTC. Protein sequence: CASSLEQGAMYEQYF.

V usage is TRBV15 and J usage is TRBJ2-2; TRBD1 agrees at 7 bases. The trim removed 3 bases at V and 4 bases at J, leaving 5 bases unmatched. There are 15 residues in the CDR3. The V gene's germline CDR1 is LNHNV and CDR2 YYDKDF (reference sequence). The CDR3 region is CATSSGDSTTGELFF. The CDR3 DNA sequence: TGTGCCACCAGCAGCGGGGACAGCACCACCGGGGAGCTGTTTTTT.

The rearrangement uses TRBV14 and TRBJ1-4, with TRBD1 as a possible D gene (5 bases). V was clipped by 6 bases and J by 8 bases, with 16 bases between them. Germline lookup yields CDR1 SGHDN and CDR2 FVKESK. This CDR3 is built from 14 residues. The CDR3 sequence: CASSLPGLREKLFF. The CDR3 DNA follows: TGTGCCAGCAGTCTACCGGGACTGAGGGAAAAACTGTTTTTT.

V gene TRBV5-4 combines with J gene TRBJ2-2; 11 bases match TRBD1. Germline V lookup: CDR1 SGHNT, CDR2 YYREEE (reference sequence). This CDR3 contains 14 residues. The V and J ends lost 3 bases and 6 bases, in that order; junction bases with no gene match: 1. CDR3 sequence: CASSWDRGAGELFF. The CDR3, as DNA: TGTGCCAGCAGCTGGGACAGGGGGGCCGGGGAGCTGTTTTTT.